This T cell receptor beta chain was profiled in a study of cytomegalovirus exposure and HLA in healthy donors. V was cut by 5 bases and J by 6 bases, with 10 bases left in between. Germline V CDR1 and CDR2: SGHAT, FQNNGV. The CDR3 has 13 amino acids. Researchers ran the PCR with 60 Vbeta and 13 Jbeta primers. In the original processing: Around 80 million unique TCR beta chains, around 10 million of them shared, were counted by a later analysis. Profiling relied on immunoSEQ multiplex PCR, and the TCRdb table lists in-frame clones only, not all of them. The DNA gave D and trimming, while V, J and clone size come from that table. The sample records about 200,000 clones, approximately 85% being singletons.

Sample: PBMCs. V gene TRBV11-2 combines with J gene TRBJ2-2; TRBD2 might be the D (7 bases). This clonotype originated in a woman in her fifties or sixties in good health and CMV-seropositive. CDR3 in amino acids: CASSREGAGELFF. The CDR3 DNA reads TGTGCCAGCAGCAGGGAGGGGGCCGGGGAGCTGTTTTTT.